This TCR beta chain was retrieved from a study of T cell repertoires in cytomegalovirus infection. CDR3 size: 15 residues. The V gene's germline CDR1 is MNHGY and CDR2 SAAAGT. With V trimmed by 4 bases and J by 2 bases, 1 base remained unmatched. This clonotype has just a few counts. TCRdb reprocessed the reads via MiXCR and lists one record per CDR3 protein. The sample holds 510,000 or so distinct CDR3 sequences, 26% seen once. This sequence originates from a human donor in good health (CMV status not recorded). Some clones in this sample may be carry-over from other donors' samples. This rearrangement joins TRBV6-8 to TRBJ2-3, with 12 bases lining up with TRBD2. Sequencing was done on a sample of PBMCs. CDR3 region: CASSWTSGATDTQYF. CDR3 DNA: TGTGCCAGCAGTTGGACTAGCGGGGCCACAGATACGCAGTATTTT.